This passage covers 18 T cell receptor beta chains from one sample sequenced in a study of blood T cell repertoires in COVID-19. Some clones are missing from TCRdb's copy, which holds only in-frame ones; the method was immunoSEQ multiplex PCR. The repertoire consists of 190,000 or so clones, with approximately 88% occurring once and the leading ten covering approximately 8%. Material: PBMCs or T cells enriched from blood (not recorded which). Receptors were obtained from a woman under 30 who had recovered from COVID-19.

The chain employs TRBV29-1 and TRBJ2-7; TRBD1 matches 8 bases. Germline assignment: CDR1 SQVTM and CDR2 ANQGSEA. V shed 4 bases and J 5 bases; nucleotides not matched to a gene: 7. The CDR3 extends over 13 amino acids. The CDR3: CSVALPGQDEQYF. The CDR3 nucleotides are TGCAGCGTTGCCCTACCGGGACAGGACGAGCAGTACTTC.

The V gene is TRBV19, the J gene TRBJ1-2; the match to TRBD1 covers 7 bases. Germline CDR1 is LNHDA and CDR2 is SQIVND (reference sequence). The ends lost 6 bases at V and 3 bases at J; junction bases unmatched: 7. This CDR3 has 14 amino acids. CDR3 amino acids: CASSEETGYYGYTF. The CDR3 DNA reads as TGTGCCAGTAGCGAAGAGACAGGGTACTATGGCTACACCTTC.

V gene TRBV5-6 combines with J gene TRBJ2-2, with TRBD1 as a possible D gene (7 bases). V was shortened by 4 bases and J by 2 bases, with 12 bases between the two germline ends. Germline V CDR1 and CDR2: SGHDT, YYEEEE. This CDR3 has 15 residues. The CDR3 coding sequence is TGTGCCAGCAGCCGGAGGGACAGAAACACCGGGGAGCTGTTTTTT. This sequence encodes CASSRRDRNTGELFF.

This chain uses TRBV9 with TRBJ1-1; D is undetermined. V lost 0 bases and J lost 2, with 8 bases in between. The CDR3 extends over 14 amino acids. The germline CDR1 and CDR2 sequences are SGDLS and YYNGEE. The CDR3 sequence: CASSVEQQNTEAFF. The DNA of the CDR3 is TGTGCCAGCAGCGTAGAACAGCAAAACACTGAAGCTTTCTTT.

The chain employs TRBV5-4 and TRBJ1-2; no definite D call. Germline CDR1 reads SGHNT; CDR2 reads YYREEE (reference sequence). This CDR3 spans 14 amino acids. V was pared by 0 bases and J by 1 base, with 7 bases between. CDR3 sequence reads: CASSLDISNYGYTF. The CDR3 nucleotides read TGTGCCAGCAGCTTGGACATAAGTAACTATGGCTACACCTTC.

The rearrangement links TRBV7-9 to TRBJ2-7; TRBD2 aligns across 11 bases. CDR1 SEHNR and CDR2 FQNEAQ come from the germline V gene (reference sequence). The CDR3 has 17 amino acids. After removal of 3 bases from V and 5 bases from J, the junction contained 12 bases not matched to a gene. The chain's CDR3 is CASSFLAGGSPYDEQYF. In DNA form, the CDR3 reads TGTGCCAGCAGCTTTTTAGCGGGGGGGTCTCCGTACGACGAGCAGTACTTC.

This chain links TRBV4-1 with TRBJ1-2, with 9 bases lining up with TRBD1. This CDR3 comprises 13 residues. Germline loops: CDR1 MGHRA, CDR2 YSYEKL. V lost 1 base and J lost 8; bases outside the gene matches: 2. The CDR3 nucleotides read TGCGCCAGCAGCCAAGGGACAGGGGACGGCTACACCTTC. Its protein is CASSQGTGDGYTF.

V and J are TRBV30 and TRBJ1-1; the D gene is possibly TRBD1 (5 bases). The CDR3 sequence is 12 residues long. Germline V gene lookup returns CDR1 GTSNPN and CDR2 SVGIG (reference sequence). V lost 0 bases and J 13 bases, leaving 15 bases between the germline ends. The DNA for the CDR3 is TGTGCCTGGAGTGTACGGTGGGGGGGAGGTTTCTTT. Its translation: CAWSVRWGGGFF.

J is TRBJ1-5 and V is TRBV6-5, with 8 nucleotides matching TRBD1. CDR1 MNHEY and CDR2 SVGAGI come from the germline V gene. The CDR3 sequence is 14 residues long. The J segment lost 0 bases and the V segment lost 7 bases, leaving 2 bases of the junction unmatched. CDR3 region: CASKDRASNQPQHF. CDR3 DNA sequence: TGTGCCAGCAAGGACAGGGCTAGCAATCAGCCCCAGCATTTT.

The chain is built from TRBV19 and TRBJ2-2, with 9 bases fitting TRBD1. The CDR3 runs to 14 residues. Trimming removed 7 bases from V and 5 bases from J; junction bases left unmatched: 5. CDR1 is LNHDA, CDR2 SQIVND, per germline (reference sequence). The CDR3 sequence is CASKQGAGTGELFF. CDR3 sequence (DNA): TGTGCCAGTAAACAGGGGGCTGGGACCGGGGAGCTGTTTTTT.

The chain is built from TRBV9 and TRBJ1-1; no clear D. This CDR3 contains 14 residues. Germline CDR1 SGDLS, CDR2 YYNGEE. V was clipped by 0 bases and J by 3 bases, with 9 bases between them. The CDR3 nucleotides are TGTGCCAGCAGCGTAGCGGCGGGCGACACTGAAGCTTTCTTT. Its protein product is CASSVAAGDTEAFF.

The chain recombines TRBV5-1 with TRBJ2-5, with 14 bases lining up with TRBD2. CDR1 and CDR2 (germline): SGHRS, YFSETQ. The junction had 3 bases not matched to a gene; V was cut back by 4 bases and J by 1 base. This CDR3 region has 16 residues. CDR3 sequence (DNA): TGCGCCAGCAGCCGGACTAGCGGGGGGACCCAAGAGACCCAGTACTTC. Translating it yields CASSRTSGGTQETQYF.

This clone was seen ten or more times. The rearrangement uses TRBV25-1 and TRBJ2-7; 8 bases map to TRBD1. Germline CDR1 MGHDK, CDR2 SYGVNS. V lost 2 bases to trimming and J lost 5 bases; unmatched junction nucleotides: 5. This CDR3 is 14 amino acids long. CDR3 in amino acids: CASSETAGGDEQYF. The CDR3 coding sequence is TGTGCCAGCAGTGAAACGGCAGGGGGCGACGAGCAGTACTTC.

The chain employs TRBV3-1 (or the pseudogene TRBV3-2) and TRBJ2-5; 7 nucleotides align to TRBD2. Looked up from germline, CDR1 is LGHDT and CDR2 is YNNKEL (reference sequence). Unmatched junction bases numbered 2, after V lost 1 base and J lost 3 bases. This CDR3 comprises 14 residues. CDR3 coding DNA: TGTGCCAGCAGCCAAGCCGGGACTAAAGAGACCCAGTACTTC. Translation: CASSQAGTKETQYF.

This sequence joins TRBV18 and TRBJ1-3, with a tentative D call TRBD1 (5 bases). The V gene's germline CDR1 is KGHSH and CDR2 LQKENI. V lost 6 bases and J 0 bases, leaving 18 bases between the germline ends. This CDR3 has 17 residues. The chain's CDR3 is CASSHTQGPFSGNTIYF. In DNA form, the CDR3 reads TGTGCCAGCTCCCACACGCAGGGCCCTTTCTCTGGAAACACCATATATTTT.

The rearrangement uses TRBV5-1 and TRBJ2-3, with TRBD2 matching over 11 bases. The CDR3 spans 16 residues. J was trimmed by 4 bases and V by 4 bases; bases with no gene match: 8. In germline, CDR1 is SGHRS, CDR2 YFSETQ. The CDR3 DNA reads as TGCGCCAGCAGCAGCGTTACTAGCGGGGGTGCAGATACGCAGTATTTT. Translating gives CASSSVTSGGADTQYF.

V and J are TRBV9 and TRBJ1-1, with D perhaps matching TRBD1 (5 bases). This CDR3 comprises 13 residues. Germline V gives CDR1 SGDLS, CDR2 YYNGEE. The V gene lost 2 bases and the J gene lost 7 bases, with 12 bases spanning the gap. The CDR3 DNA sequence: TGTGCCAGCAGCGTTAGTACGGGGGGTGAAGCTTTCTTT. It encodes CASSVSTGGEAFF.

This chain uses TRBV5-6 with TRBJ1-5, with TRBD1 identical over 7 bases. The germline CDR1 and CDR2 sequences are SGHDT and YYEEEE. The V gene end was trimmed by 4 bases and the J gene end by 3 bases; junction bases not matched to a gene: 4. CDR3 length: 14 residues. The CDR3 DNA reads as TGTGCCAGCAGCCGGGACAGATACAATCAGCCCCAGCATTTT. Encoded protein: CASSRDRYNQPQHF.